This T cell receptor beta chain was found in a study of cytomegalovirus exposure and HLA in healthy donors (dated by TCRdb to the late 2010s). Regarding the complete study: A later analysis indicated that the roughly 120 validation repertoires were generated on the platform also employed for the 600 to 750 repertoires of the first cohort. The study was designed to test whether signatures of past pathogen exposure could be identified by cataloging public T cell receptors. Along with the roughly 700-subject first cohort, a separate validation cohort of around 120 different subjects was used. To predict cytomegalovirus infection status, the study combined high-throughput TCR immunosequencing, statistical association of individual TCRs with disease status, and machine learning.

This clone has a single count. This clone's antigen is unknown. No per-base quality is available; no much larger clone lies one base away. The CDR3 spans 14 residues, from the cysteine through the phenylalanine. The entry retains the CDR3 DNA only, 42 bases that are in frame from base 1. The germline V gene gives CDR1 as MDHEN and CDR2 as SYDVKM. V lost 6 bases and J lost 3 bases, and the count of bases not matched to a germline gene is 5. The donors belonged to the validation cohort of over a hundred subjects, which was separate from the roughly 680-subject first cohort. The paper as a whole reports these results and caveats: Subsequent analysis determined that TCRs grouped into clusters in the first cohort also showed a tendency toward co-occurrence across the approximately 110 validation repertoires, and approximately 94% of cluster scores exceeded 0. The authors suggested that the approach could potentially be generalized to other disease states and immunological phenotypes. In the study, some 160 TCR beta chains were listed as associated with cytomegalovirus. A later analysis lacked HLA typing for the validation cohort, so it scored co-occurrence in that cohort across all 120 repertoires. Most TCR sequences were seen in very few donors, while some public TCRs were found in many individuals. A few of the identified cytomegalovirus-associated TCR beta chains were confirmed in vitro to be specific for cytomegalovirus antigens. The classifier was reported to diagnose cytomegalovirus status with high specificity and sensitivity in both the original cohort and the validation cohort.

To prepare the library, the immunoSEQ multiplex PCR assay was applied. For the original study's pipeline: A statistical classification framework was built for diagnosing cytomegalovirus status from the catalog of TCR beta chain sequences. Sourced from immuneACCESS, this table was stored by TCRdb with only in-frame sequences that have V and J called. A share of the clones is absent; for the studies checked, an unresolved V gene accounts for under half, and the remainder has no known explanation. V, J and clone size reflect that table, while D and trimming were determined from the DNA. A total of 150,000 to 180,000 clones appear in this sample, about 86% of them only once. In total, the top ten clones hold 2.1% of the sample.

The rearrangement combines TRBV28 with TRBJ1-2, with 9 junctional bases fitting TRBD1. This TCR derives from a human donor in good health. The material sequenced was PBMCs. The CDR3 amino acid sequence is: CASSPGTGHYGYTF. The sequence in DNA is TGTGCCAGCAGCCCCGGGACAGGGCACTATGGCTACACCTTC.